The rows below give T cell receptor beta chains drawn from one sample of a study of post-analysis software for immune sequencing data. TCRdb fed the PCR reads into MiXCR, producing one record per CDR3 protein. The sample carries roughly 540,000 distinct CDR3 sequences, around a third recorded once. Sequenced sample: blood. These TCRs come from a girl between 2 and 17 years old with multiple sclerosis. Both conserved end residues are part of each CDR3. The order of the fields is J gene, D gene, clone size, V gene, CDR3 protein, CDR3 DNA. The D gene is left open where the match is weak. Part of the rows lack a size; the others show once, few, many or a class for expanded clones.

j_call: TRBJ2-7
d_call: NA
clone_size: NA
v_call: TRBV7-9
cdr3_aa: CASSTNLQVYEQYF
cdr3_nt: TGTGCCAGCAGCACGAATCTACAGGTATACGAGCAGTACTTC

j_call: TRBJ2-5
d_call: TRBD1
clone_size: NA
v_call: TRBV7-9
cdr3_aa: CASSLNDRGDEQYF
cdr3_nt: TGTGCCAGCAGCCTAAATGACAGGGGCGATGAGCAGTACTTC

j_call: TRBJ1-1
d_call: NA
clone_size: NA
v_call: TRBV12-3/TRBV12-4
cdr3_aa: CASSLTSTEAFF
cdr3_nt: TGTGCCAGCAGTTTAACATCCACTGAAGCTTTCTTT

j_call: TRBJ2-5
d_call: NA
clone_size: NA
v_call: TRBV5-5
cdr3_aa: CASSLGDWGTQYF
cdr3_nt: TGTGCCAGCAGCTTGGGGGACTGGGGGACCCAGTACTTC

j_call: TRBJ2-7
d_call: NA
clone_size: NA
v_call: TRBV2
cdr3_aa: CASSGNSATDSYEQYF
cdr3_nt: TGTGCCAGCAGTGGAAATTCCGCGACAGACTCCTACGAGCAGTACTTC

j_call: TRBJ2-2
d_call: TRBD2
clone_size: NA
v_call: TRBV10-3
cdr3_aa: CAISGTSGSGERFF
cdr3_nt: TGTGCCATCTCGGGGACTAGCGGGTCTGGGGAGCGGTTTTTT

j_call: TRBJ2-5
d_call: NA
clone_size: many
v_call: TRBV3-1
cdr3_aa: CASSQESGVQNPEETQYF
cdr3_nt: TGTGCCAGCAGCCAAGAATCTGGAGTGCAGAACCCGGAAGAGACCCAGTACTTC

j_call: TRBJ2-5
d_call: TRBD2
clone_size: NA
v_call: TRBV3-1
cdr3_aa: CASSHGTSGGGETQYF
cdr3_nt: TGTGCCAGCAGCCACGGGACTAGCGGGGGAGGAGAGACCCAGTACTTC

j_call: TRBJ2-7
d_call: NA
clone_size: NA
v_call: TRBV4-2
cdr3_aa: CASSRFTLGLTSHEQYF
cdr3_nt: TGTGCCAGCAGCCGCTTTACCCTGGGACTTACTTCACACGAGCAGTACTTC

j_call: TRBJ2-3
d_call: NA
clone_size: NA
v_call: TRBV28
cdr3_aa: CTSSLARVTDTQYF
cdr3_nt: TGTACCAGCAGTTTGGCCAGGGTCACAGATACGCAGTATTTT

j_call: TRBJ2-3
d_call: TRBD2
clone_size: NA
v_call: TRBV20-1
cdr3_aa: CSARDPRTSGVITDTQYF
cdr3_nt: TGCAGTGCTAGAGATCCTCGGACTAGCGGGGTGATCACAGATACGCAGTATTTT

j_call: TRBJ2-1
d_call: NA
clone_size: NA
v_call: TRBV9
cdr3_aa: CASSVSAGPSYNEQFF
cdr3_nt: TGTGCCAGCAGTGTTTCAGCGGGCCCTTCCTACAATGAGCAGTTCTTC

j_call: TRBJ2-5
d_call: TRBD2
clone_size: many
v_call: TRBV10-3
cdr3_aa: CAISSGGLETQYF
cdr3_nt: TGTGCCATCAGCTCGGGGGGGTTGGAGACCCAGTACTTC

j_call: TRBJ1-1
d_call: TRBD1
clone_size: NA
v_call: TRBV20-1
cdr3_aa: CSARVSGLGTGREYTEAFF
cdr3_nt: TGCAGTGCTAGAGTTTCGGGTTTGGGGACAGGGAGGGAGTACACTGAAGCTTTCTTT

j_call: TRBJ1-2
d_call: NA
clone_size: many
v_call: TRBV7-9
cdr3_aa: CASSLGPLYGYTF
cdr3_nt: TGTGCCAGCAGCTTAGGACCTCTCTATGGCTACACCTTC

j_call: TRBJ2-3
d_call: NA
clone_size: few
v_call: TRBV14
cdr3_aa: CASSQDRGLGTDTQYF
cdr3_nt: TGTGCCAGCAGCCAAGATCGGGGTCTTGGCACAGATACGCAGTATTTT

j_call: TRBJ2-7
d_call: NA
clone_size: NA
v_call: TRBV5-1
cdr3_aa: CASSPGQGWYEQYF
cdr3_nt: TGTGCCAGCAGTCCGGGGCAGGGATGGTACGAGCAGTACTTC

j_call: TRBJ2-7
d_call: NA
clone_size: NA
v_call: TRBV5-1
cdr3_aa: CASSTPPGRSSYEQYF
cdr3_nt: TGCGCCAGCAGCACCCCTCCGGGACGTAGCTCCTACGAGCAGTACTTC

j_call: TRBJ1-2
d_call: NA
clone_size: few
v_call: TRBV3-1
cdr3_aa: CASSQDGGQYGYTF
cdr3_nt: TGTGCCAGCAGCCAAGATGGAGGACAATATGGCTACACCTTC

j_call: TRBJ2-5
d_call: NA
clone_size: few
v_call: TRBV13
cdr3_aa: CASSSGYQETQYF
cdr3_nt: TGTGCCAGCAGCAGTGGCTACCAAGAGACCCAGTACTTC

j_call: TRBJ2-1
d_call: NA
clone_size: NA
v_call: TRBV4-1
cdr3_aa: CASSQDQPGQQFF
cdr3_nt: TGCGCCAGCAGCCAAGATCAACCGGGACAGCAGTTCTTC

j_call: TRBJ2-6
d_call: NA
clone_size: many
v_call: TRBV20-1
cdr3_aa: CSGSSGANVLTF
cdr3_nt: TGCAGTGGGAGCTCTGGGGCCAACGTCCTGACTTTC

j_call: TRBJ2-1
d_call: TRBD2
clone_size: NA
v_call: TRBV20-1
cdr3_aa: CSASSGGQYNEQFF
cdr3_nt: TGCAGTGCCTCGAGCGGGGGGCAGTACAATGAGCAGTTCTTC

j_call: TRBJ1-1
d_call: NA
clone_size: NA
v_call: TRBV18
cdr3_aa: CASSPLGQVVSTEAYF
cdr3_nt: TGTGCCAGCTCACCTCTGGGGCAGGTTGTGAGCACTGAAGCTTACTTT

j_call: TRBJ2-1
d_call: TRBD1
clone_size: NA
v_call: TRBV5-1
cdr3_aa: CASSEETGGNEQFF
cdr3_nt: TGCGCCAGCAGCGAGGAGACAGGGGGCAATGAGCAGTTCTTC

j_call: TRBJ2-1
d_call: TRBD2
clone_size: NA
v_call: TRBV29-1
cdr3_aa: CSMGEAGVPNEQFF
cdr3_nt: TGCAGCATGGGCGAGGCGGGGGTTCCTAATGAGCAGTTCTTC

j_call: TRBJ2-5
d_call: NA
clone_size: NA
v_call: TRBV11-2
cdr3_aa: CASSSRLRRGYRETQYF
cdr3_nt: TGTGCCAGCAGCTCAAGGCTGCGTCGGGGTTATCGGGAGACCCAGTACTTC

j_call: TRBJ2-4
d_call: NA
clone_size: few
v_call: TRBV15
cdr3_aa: CATSRDGPTIQYF
cdr3_nt: TGTGCCACCAGCAGAGATGGGCCGACCATTCAGTACTTC

j_call: TRBJ2-7
d_call: TRBD2
clone_size: NA
v_call: TRBV5-1
cdr3_aa: CASSWTSGISYEQYF
cdr3_nt: TGCGCCAGCAGCTGGACTAGCGGGATCTCCTACGAGCAGTACTTC

j_call: TRBJ1-4
d_call: NA
clone_size: NA
v_call: TRBV28
cdr3_aa: CACSFPSGLENEKLFF
cdr3_nt: TGTGCCTGCAGTTTTCCCTCAGGGTTGGAGAATGAAAAACTGTTTTTT

j_call: TRBJ1-1
d_call: TRBD1
clone_size: NA
v_call: TRBV6-6
cdr3_aa: CASSYDRAGSEAFF
cdr3_nt: TGTGCCAGCAGTTACGACAGGGCGGGTAGCGAAGCTTTCTTT

j_call: TRBJ2-3
d_call: NA
clone_size: many
v_call: TRBV20-1
cdr3_aa: CSASLGADTQYF
cdr3_nt: TGCAGTGCTAGTTTAGGTGCAGATACGCAGTATTTT

j_call: TRBJ2-7
d_call: NA
clone_size: few
v_call: TRBV12-3/TRBV12-4
cdr3_aa: CASSLRQGFTYEQYF
cdr3_nt: TGTGCCAGCAGTTTAAGGCAGGGATTCACCTACGAGCAGTACTTC

j_call: TRBJ2-6
d_call: NA
clone_size: NA
v_call: TRBV9
cdr3_aa: CASSVRSNGANVLTF
cdr3_nt: TGTGCCAGCAGCGTTCGTAGTAACGGGGCCAACGTCCTGACTTTC

j_call: TRBJ1-6
d_call: NA
clone_size: few
v_call: TRBV2
cdr3_aa: CASRGDSTNSPLHF
cdr3_nt: TGTGCCAGCAGGGGAGACAGTACCAATTCACCCCTCCACTTT

j_call: TRBJ2-2
d_call: TRBD1
clone_size: NA
v_call: TRBV10-3
cdr3_aa: CATEGDRAALSNTGELFF
cdr3_nt: TGTGCCACCGAGGGAGACAGGGCTGCCCTCTCGAACACCGGGGAGCTGTTTTTT

j_call: TRBJ1-2
d_call: TRBD1
clone_size: once
v_call: TRBV7-8
cdr3_aa: CASSLGDRGPPGGYTF
cdr3_nt: TGTGCCAGCAGCTTAGGAGACAGGGGGCCACCGGGTGGCTACACCTTC

j_call: TRBJ2-5
d_call: NA
clone_size: many
v_call: TRBV9
cdr3_aa: CASSVGAGRGETQYF
cdr3_nt: TGTGCCAGCAGCGTAGGAGCGGGTCGAGGGGAGACCCAGTACTTC

j_call: TRBJ2-1
d_call: TRBD2
clone_size: many
v_call: TRBV5-5
cdr3_aa: CASSPLAGTYNEQFF
cdr3_nt: TGTGCCAGCAGCCCCCTAGCGGGGACCTACAATGAGCAGTTCTTC

j_call: TRBJ2-1
d_call: NA
clone_size: few
v_call: TRBV4-2
cdr3_aa: CASSQAGGGYNEQFF
cdr3_nt: TGTGCCAGCAGCCAAGCCGGAGGGGGGTACAATGAGCAGTTCTTC

j_call: TRBJ1-5
d_call: NA
clone_size: few
v_call: TRBV20-1
cdr3_aa: CSAQAENPNQPQHF
cdr3_nt: TGCAGTGCTCAGGCCGAGAATCCGAATCAGCCCCAGCATTTT

j_call: TRBJ2-7
d_call: NA
clone_size: once
v_call: TRBV5-1
cdr3_aa: CASSRPPDYEQYF
cdr3_nt: TGCGCCAGCAGCCGGCCCCCAGACTACGAGCAGTACTTC

j_call: TRBJ2-1
d_call: TRBD1
clone_size: NA
v_call: TRBV20-1
cdr3_aa: CSAGDPGQGILNEQFF
cdr3_nt: TGCAGTGCTGGAGATCCGGGACAGGGAATTTTGAATGAGCAGTTCTTC